This T cell receptor beta chain was sequenced in a study of CD8+ T cells in alopecia areata (dated 2018 in TCRdb). Turning to the overall study: The treated patients, all with moderate-to-severe alopecia areata, were enrolled in an open-label pilot trial of oral tofacitinib given at 5 to 10 mg twice daily. Patients received tofacitinib for 6 to 18 months and were then followed off drug for 6 months to check for delayed response and recurrence. TCRbeta CDR3 regions were amplified by immunoSEQ multiplex PCR using 35 Vbeta forward and 13 Jbeta reverse primers. RNA was extracted with the PAXgene miRNA kit for fixed scalp, the miRNeasy kit for PBMCs, and the RNeasy kit for mouse skin. Scalp clonality was compared among normal scalp (n=4), patchy alopecia areata scalp (n=8), and alopecia totalis/universalis scalp (n=8). Disease severity in treated patients was measured with the SALT score, which quantifies the percentage of affected scalp surface area. Human TCRbeta sequencing covered scalp tissue and sorted CD4+ and CD8+ peripheral blood T cells from patchy and totalis/universalis alopecia areata patients and healthy controls. In both human patients and the C3H/HeJ mouse model, the study applied high-throughput TCRbeta sequencing to look at T cell clonal expansion in alopecia areata. Biopsies were taken from tofacitinib-treated patients at baseline and again at 4 and 24 weeks into treatment, and several of those patients also had a later scalp biopsy.

Paper-wide results and their limitations: Higher clonality and more expanded CD8+ clones were observed in lesional scalp than in normal scalp, particularly in alopecia totalis/universalis, a finding suggestive of antigenic drive. Many expanded lesional clones were found to persist in scalp and blood during tofacitinib treatment, and relapse after treatment cessation may be partly explained by this persistence. Unlike mouse skin, where gammadelta T cells dominate, normal human skin contains resident alphabeta T cells that get sequenced too, which complicates analysis of the scalp TCR repertoire. Because the treated cohort was small and included a single nonresponder, larger studies are needed to assess links between baseline CD8+ expansion and response. Compared with mice, TCR sequences shared between patients were less clear, possibly partly because of HLA diversity across the patient population. With tofacitinib, both scalp clonality and the number of expanded CD8+ clones among the top 100 scalp clones went down significantly.

The germline ends are 13 bases apart after V is trimmed by 0 bases and J by 4 bases. The germline V gene yields MGHRA for CDR1 and YSYEKL for CDR2. Inclusive of the bounding cysteine and phenylalanine, the CDR3 is 15 residues long. The only DNA kept is the CDR3, 45 bases in frame from the first base. In light of the paper, this sample's treatment or condition label describes: oral pan-JAK inhibitor, 5-10 mg twice daily. Lesional scalp punch biopsies and peripheral blood were collected from alopecia areata patients. PBMCs were separated by density centrifugation and stained for CD3, CD4 and CD8, after which CD4+ and CD8+ T cells were sorted on a FACSAria. A remark on this clone: The antigen this receptor binds is unknown. Within one base of it there is no much larger clone, and no base qualities were kept.

Receptor amplification or capture employed the immunoSEQ multiplex PCR assay. To provide template for TCR sequencing, every sample had RNA extracted and reverse transcribed into cDNA. SuperScript III was used to make first-strand cDNA, primed with a 2:1 mix of oligo-dT and random hexamers. Amplification bias was assessed with a synthetic immune receptor repertoire, and residual bias was removed computationally. As for the original processing: Raw reads were preprocessed to remove errors, and CDR3 was defined by IMGT conventions from the conserved cysteine to phenylalanine. Clonality was calculated as 1 minus Shannon entropy normalized by log2 of the number of productive unique TCRs. Whether each scalp clone was CD4 or CD8 was inferred by checking scalp TCRbeta sequences against the CD4 and CD8 repertoires from sorted blood. TCRdb retrieved this table from immuneACCESS and kept in-frame rearrangements only. Not all clones are present; in checked studies, unresolved V genes account for under half, and no reason is known for the remainder. Clonal size and the V and J genes are those of that table, whereas D and trimming came from the DNA. This sample is represented by roughly 100,000 clones; under 90% of them were singletons. The ten top clones hold around 10% of the sample.

The sequence links TRBV4-1 to TRBJ2-7; the D gene is perhaps TRBD2, from 6 matching bases. The sequence was collected from a human donor with alopecia areata. The input for sequencing was CD8+ T cells sorted from blood, taken at approximately week 34, from a patient treated with tofacitinib. The CDR3 has the sequence CASSQDWRADYEQYF. The nucleotides read TGCGCCAGCAGCCAAGATTGGAGGGCGGATTACGAGCAGTACTTC.